This T cell receptor beta chain was documented in a study of T cells in women clearing cervical HPV infection. Overall study context: Cases were women with histologically confirmed HPV16-related CIN3 or worse, including a couple of invasive cancers. For cases, blood was sampled a median about 150 days after lesion detection, interquartile range roughly 90 to 210 days. General study findings and limits: Controls had more TRBV6-7 (0.16%) than cases (approximately 0.11%).

TCRdb's copy holds only in-frame clones and misses some; the assay was immunoSEQ multiplex PCR. The sample's table shows 40,000 to 60,000 clones. Turning to this clone: Its antigen is unidentified. Coverage ceases 3 residues before the CDR3 finishes, and the germline J gene fills in the end.

From germline, CDR1 is WNHNN and CDR2 SYGVQD (reference sequence). The CDR3 consists of 16 residues. V lost 3 bases and J lost 3; bases outside the gene matches: 3. The chain employs TRBV10-1 and TRBJ2-1; 12 bases fit TRBD2. Sequenced input: blood buffy coat. The sequence was collected from a woman between 18 and 69 years old with a cervical HPV16 infection that either progressed to CIN3+ or cleared (not recorded which). CDR3 DNA, as far as it was read: TGCGCCAGCAGTGAAGTACTAGCGGGGGGCTACAATGAG. It encodes CASSEVLAGGYNE. The entire CDR3 protein reads CASSEVLAGGYNEQFF.